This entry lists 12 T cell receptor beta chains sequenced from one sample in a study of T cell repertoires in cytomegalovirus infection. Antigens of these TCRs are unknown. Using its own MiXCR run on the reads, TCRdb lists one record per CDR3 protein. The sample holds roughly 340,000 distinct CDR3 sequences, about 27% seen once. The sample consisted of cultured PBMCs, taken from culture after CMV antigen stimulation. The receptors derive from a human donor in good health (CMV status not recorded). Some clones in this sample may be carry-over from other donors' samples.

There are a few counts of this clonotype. The CDR3 loop is CASSLAGTANEQFF. In DNA, the CDR3 is TGTGCCAGCAGCCTAGCGGGGACCGCCAATGAGCAGTTCTTC. The chain recombines TRBV6-6 with TRBJ2-1; 9 bases align to TRBD2. The CDR3 is 14 residues long. The trim removed 6 bases at V and 6 bases at J, leaving 6 bases unmatched. Per germline, CDR1 MNHNY and CDR2 SVGAGI (reference sequence).

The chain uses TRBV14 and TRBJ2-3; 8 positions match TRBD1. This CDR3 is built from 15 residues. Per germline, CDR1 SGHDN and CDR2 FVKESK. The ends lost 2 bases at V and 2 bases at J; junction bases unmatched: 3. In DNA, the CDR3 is TGTGCCAGCAGCCAAACGACAGGGGCCACAGATACGCAGTATTTT. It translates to CASSQTTGATDTQYF.

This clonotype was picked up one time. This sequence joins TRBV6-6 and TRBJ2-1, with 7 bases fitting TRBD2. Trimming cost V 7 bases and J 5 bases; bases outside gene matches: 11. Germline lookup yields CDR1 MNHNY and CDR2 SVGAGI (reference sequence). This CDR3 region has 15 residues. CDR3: CASMSNREVNNEQFF. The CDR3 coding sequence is TGTGCCAGCATGTCGAATCGGGAGGTAAACAATGAGCAGTTCTTC.

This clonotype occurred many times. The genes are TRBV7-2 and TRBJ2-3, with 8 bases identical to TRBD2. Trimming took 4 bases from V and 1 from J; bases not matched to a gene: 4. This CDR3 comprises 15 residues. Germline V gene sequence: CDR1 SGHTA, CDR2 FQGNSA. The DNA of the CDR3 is TGTGCCAGCAGCTGGATTAGCGGGGGCACAGATACGCAGTATTTT. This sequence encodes CASSWISGGTDTQYF.

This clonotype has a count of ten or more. The CDR3 region is CASSVDSNYNEQFF. In DNA form, the CDR3 reads TGTGCCAGCAGCGTGGACAGCAATTACAATGAGCAGTTCTTC. V is TRBV7-8 and J is TRBJ2-1; a weak D match, TRBD1 (6 bases). The CDR3 has 14 amino acids. CDR1 and CDR2 (germline): SGHVS, FQNEAQ. The V and J ends lost 5 bases and 4 bases respectively, with 12 bases between them.

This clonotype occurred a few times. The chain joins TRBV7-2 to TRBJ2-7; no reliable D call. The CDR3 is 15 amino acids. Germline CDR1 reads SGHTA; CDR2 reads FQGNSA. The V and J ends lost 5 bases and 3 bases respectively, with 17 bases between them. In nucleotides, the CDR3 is TGTGCCAGCAGCCAATTATTTGGGGAACTCTACGAGCAGTACTTC. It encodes CASSQLFGELYEQYF.

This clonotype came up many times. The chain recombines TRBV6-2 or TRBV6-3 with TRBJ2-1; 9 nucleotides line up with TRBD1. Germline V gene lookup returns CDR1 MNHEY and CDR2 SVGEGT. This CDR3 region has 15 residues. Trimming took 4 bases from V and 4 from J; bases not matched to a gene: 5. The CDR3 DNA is TGTGCCAGCAGTTCGACAGGGGGGGATTACAATGAGCAGTTCTTC. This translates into CASSSTGGDYNEQFF.

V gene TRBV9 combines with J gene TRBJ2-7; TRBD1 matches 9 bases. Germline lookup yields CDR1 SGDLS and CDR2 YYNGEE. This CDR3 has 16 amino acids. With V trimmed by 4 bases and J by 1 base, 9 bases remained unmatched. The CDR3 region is CASSTYGTGYSYEQYF. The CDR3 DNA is TGTGCCAGCAGCACCTACGGGACAGGGTATTCCTACGAGCAGTACTTC. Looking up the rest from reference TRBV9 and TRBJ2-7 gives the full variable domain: DSGVTQTPKHLITATGQRVTLRCSPRSGDLSVYWYQQSLDQGLQFLIQYYNGEERAKGNILERFSAQQFPDLHSELNLSSLELGDSALYFCASSTYGTGYSYEQYFGPGTRLTVT.

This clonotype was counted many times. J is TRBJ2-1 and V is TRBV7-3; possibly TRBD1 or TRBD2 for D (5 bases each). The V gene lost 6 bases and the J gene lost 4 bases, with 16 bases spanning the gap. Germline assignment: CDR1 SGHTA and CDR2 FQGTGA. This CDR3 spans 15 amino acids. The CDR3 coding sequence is TGTGCCAGCAGTTCGTCCGGGACCGCGTACAATGAGCAGTTCTTC. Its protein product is CASSSSGTAYNEQFF.

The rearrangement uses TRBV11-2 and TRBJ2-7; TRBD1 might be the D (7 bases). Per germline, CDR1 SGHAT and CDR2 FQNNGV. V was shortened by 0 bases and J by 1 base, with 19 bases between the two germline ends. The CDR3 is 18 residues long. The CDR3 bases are TGTGCCAGCAGCTTAGAGTGGTCGGGGGACAGCATTTCCTACGAGCAGTACTTC. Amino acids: CASSLEWSGDSISYEQYF.

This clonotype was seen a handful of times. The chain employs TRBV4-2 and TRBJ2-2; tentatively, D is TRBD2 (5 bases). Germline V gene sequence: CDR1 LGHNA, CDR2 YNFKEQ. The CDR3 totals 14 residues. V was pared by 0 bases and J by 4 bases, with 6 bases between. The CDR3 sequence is CASSQDEGTGELFF. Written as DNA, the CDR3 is TGTGCCAGCAGCCAAGATGAGGGCACCGGGGAGCTGTTTTTT.

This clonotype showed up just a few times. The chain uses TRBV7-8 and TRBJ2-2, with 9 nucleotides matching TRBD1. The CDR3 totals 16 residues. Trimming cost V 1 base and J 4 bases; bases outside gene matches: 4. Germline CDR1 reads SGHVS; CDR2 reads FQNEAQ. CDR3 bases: TGTGCCAGCAGCTTAGACAGGGGGCTCGGCACCGGGGAGCTGTTTTTT. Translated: CASSLDRGLGTGELFF.